The 22 T cell receptor beta chains below come from one sample, sequenced in a study of blood T cell repertoires in COVID-19. Clones were read by immunoSEQ multiplex PCR, and TCRdb kept only the in-frame ones, dropping some. The sample records fewer than 400,000 clones, about 85% being singletons. The sequencing sample was made of PBMCs or T cells enriched from blood (not recorded which). Every receptor here comes from a woman in her 30s who had been exposed to COVID-19.

V usage is TRBV20-1 and J usage is TRBJ2-5; 8 bases align to TRBD2. The CDR3 runs to 11 residues. The ends lost 6 bases at V and 8 bases at J; junction bases unmatched: 5. The germline gives CDR1 DFQATT, CDR2 SNEGSKA (reference sequence). The DNA for the CDR3 is TGCAGTGCCCGGGGGGGAGGAACCCAGTACTTC. As protein: CSARGGGTQYF.

This clone has only a few counts. The V gene is TRBV30, the J gene TRBJ1-5, with D hard to call. The germline CDR1 and CDR2 sequences are GTSNPN and SVGIG (reference sequence). The CDR3 sequence is 13 residues long. V was clipped by 2 bases and J by 0 bases, with 5 bases between them. CDR3 sequence reads: CAWSIDSNQPQHF. The CDR3, as DNA: TGTGCCTGGAGTATAGATAGCAATCAGCCCCAGCATTTT.

The chain couples TRBV28 to TRBJ2-4; weak D call: TRBD1 (6 bases). The CDR3 is made up of 15 amino acids. From germline, CDR1 is MDHEN and CDR2 SYDVKM. The ends were cut back, 7 bases at V and 0 bases at J, with 13 bases in the middle. Here the CDR3 reads CASNQGLLAKNIQYF. Written as DNA, the CDR3 is TGTGCCAGCAACCAGGGGCTGCTAGCCAAAAACATTCAGTACTTC. Full variable domain (missing parts from reference TRBV28 and TRBJ2-4): DVKVTQSSRYLVKRTGEKVFLECVQDMDHENMFWYRQDPGLGLRLIYFSYDVKMKEKGDIPEGYSVSREKKERFSLILESASTNQTSMYLCASNQGLLAKNIQYFGAGTRLSVL.

The chain carries TRBV5-4 and TRBJ2-1, with D possibly being TRBD1 (6 bases). The CDR3 runs to 15 residues. CDR1 and CDR2 from the germline V gene are SGHNT and YYREEE (reference sequence). Trimming shortened V by 4 bases and J by 1 base, and 12 bases separated the two germline ends. CDR3 DNA: TGTGCCAGCAGCCTTCGACAGGCGTCCTACAATGAGCAGTTCTTC. It codes for CASSLRQASYNEQFF.

About this clone: Different DNA sequences within this sample yield the same CDR3. This sequence joins TRBV7-2 and TRBJ1-5, with D possibly matching TRBD1 (6 bases). Trimming removed 1 base from V and 3 bases from J, with 10 bases in between. The germline CDR1 and CDR2 sequences are SGHTA and FQGNSA. This CDR3 region has 15 residues. The CDR3 coding sequence is TGTGCCAGCAGCTTAGAAGGACAGCCCAATCAGCCCCAGCATTTT. Protein sequence: CASSLEGQPNQPQHF.

The rearrangement joins TRBV10-2 to TRBJ1-1; D gene uncertain. Germline lookup yields CDR1 WSHSY and CDR2 SAAADI. V was trimmed by 2 bases and J by 0 bases, leaving 13 bases between them. There are 16 residues in the CDR3. CDR3 sequence (DNA): TGCGCCAGCAGTGAGCAAAGAGGGATCATGAACACTGAAGCTTTCTTT. It is translated as CASSEQRGIMNTEAFF.

The CDR3 region is CATQGGQINQPQHF. CDR3 nucleotides: TGTGCCACCCAGGGAGGGCAGATCAATCAGCCCCAGCATTTT. V usage is TRBV19 and J usage is TRBJ1-5; perhaps TRBD1 as D (5 bases). The germline V and J ends were trimmed by 10 bases and 3 bases, with 16 bases remaining between them. CDR1 is LNHDA and CDR2 is SQIVND in the germline V gene (reference sequence). The length of the CDR3 is 14 residues. Complete variable domain (other parts from reference TRBV19 and TRBJ1-5): DGGITQSPKYLFRKEGQNVTLSCEQNLNHDAMYWYRQDPGQGLRLIYYSQIVNDFQKGDIAEGYSVSREKKESFPLTVTSAQKNPTAFYLCATQGGQINQPQHFGDGTRLSIL.

V and J are TRBV5-1 and TRBJ2-5; 7 bases map to TRBD1. CDR1 is SGHRS and CDR2 is YFSETQ in the germline V gene. The length of the CDR3 is 15 residues. V was pared by 4 bases and J by 2 bases, with 8 bases of the junction left unmatched. The CDR3 region is CASSPPGRGQETQYF. As DNA, the CDR3 is TGCGCCAGCAGCCCGCCAGGCAGGGGGCAAGAGACCCAGTACTTC.

This clone was counted only a few times. This sequence joins TRBV5-1 and TRBJ1-2, with 9 bases matching TRBD1. Germline CDR1 is SGHRS and CDR2 is YFSETQ. V trimming: 2 bases; J trimming: 4 bases; junction bases outside the gene matches: 9. The CDR3 length is 16 residues. As DNA, the CDR3 is TGCGCCAGCAGCTTCGTAGGGGGACAGGGAAGCTATGGCTACACCTTC. Residues: CASSFVGGQGSYGYTF.

The sample holds many counts of this clone. V usage is TRBV4-3 and J usage is TRBJ1-2; 9 bases are shared with TRBD1. CDR1 is LGHNA and CDR2 is YSLEER in the germline V gene. V gave up 4 bases and J gave up 7 bases; unmatched junction bases: 10. This CDR3 spans 15 amino acids. The CDR3 sequence: CASSPTQGALGGYTF. CDR3 in DNA: TGCGCCAGCAGCCCGACACAGGGGGCCTTGGGTGGCTACACCTTC.

This clone showed up just once. The chain carries TRBV5-1 and TRBJ1-1; tentatively, D is TRBD1 (5 bases). V lost 4 bases to trimming and J lost 1 base, with 11 bases between them. In germline, CDR1 is SGHRS, CDR2 YFSETQ. This CDR3 spans 14 amino acids. The CDR3 nucleotides read TGCGCCAGCAGCCGAGGGACTCGGAACACTGAAGCTTTCTTT. Translating gives CASSRGTRNTEAFF.

V is TRBV2 and J is TRBJ2-2; D is uncertain. Germline lookup yields CDR1 SNHLY and CDR2 FYNNEI. The CDR3 contains 15 residues. V lost 3 bases to trimming and J lost 0 bases, with 8 bases between them. This CDR3 is CASSEWQTNTGELFF. In DNA, the CDR3 is TGTGCCAGCAGTGAGTGGCAGACGAACACCGGGGAGCTGTTTTTT.

The rearrangement links TRBV14 to TRBJ2-5; TRBD2 agrees at 7 bases. CDR3 length: 17 amino acids. CDR1 and CDR2 from the germline V gene are SGHDN and FVKESK. The V segment lost 1 base and the J segment 1 base; nucleotides outside the gene matches: 9. The chain's CDR3 is CASSQVYGGIFQETQYF. CDR3 DNA: TGTGCCAGCAGCCAAGTCTACGGGGGGATCTTCCAAGAGACCCAGTACTTC.

This chain joins TRBV3-1 (or the pseudogene TRBV3-2) and TRBJ2-6; the match to TRBD1 covers 9 bases. The ends lost 1 base at V and 0 bases at J; junction bases unmatched: 10. Germline V gene data show CDR1 as LGHDT and CDR2 as YNNKEL (reference sequence). The CDR3 loop spans 20 amino acids. In DNA form, the CDR3 reads TGTGCCAGCAGCCAAGGACTGGGACAGGGAGACGCCTCTGGGGCCAACGTCCTGACTTTC. Translation: CASSQGLGQGDASGANVLTF.

This clone was found a few times. The chain recombines TRBV9 with TRBJ1-2, with a tentative D call TRBD1 (6 bases). The CDR3 has 13 residues. Germline V gene sequence: CDR1 SGDLS, CDR2 YYNGEE. Trimming cost V 4 bases and J 7 bases, with 14 bases left between them. The CDR3 loop reads CASSSPGAVGYTF. The DNA for the CDR3 is TGTGCCAGCAGCTCGCCAGGGGCAGTTGGCTACACCTTC.

This chain links TRBV6-5 with TRBJ1-3; tentative D call: TRBD1 (5 bases). Germline V lookup: CDR1 MNHEY, CDR2 SVGAGI. The CDR3 runs 14 residues. V was pared by 5 bases and J by 0 bases, with 8 bases between. The CDR3 DNA is TGTGCCAGCAGTCTAGACAGCTCTGGAAACACCATATATTTT. This translates into CASSLDSSGNTIYF.

The chain carries TRBV19 and TRBJ2-3; D perhaps matches TRBD2 (5 bases). The CDR3 is 13 amino acids. Germline V gene sequence: CDR1 LNHDA, CDR2 SQIVND (reference sequence). V was pared by 5 bases and J by 4 bases, with 10 bases between. The CDR3 nucleotides are TGTGCCAGTAGTTCAGCGGCCGCAGATACGCAGTATTTT. This gives the protein CASSSAAADTQYF.

The J gene is TRBJ1-4, the V gene TRBV2; 9 bases fit TRBD1. J was trimmed by 5 bases and V by 0 bases; bases with no gene match: 4. CDR3 length equals 16 residues. The germline CDR1 and CDR2 sequences are SNHLY and FYNNEI. The CDR3 coding sequence is TGTGCCAGCAGTGAAGCCCCGGGACAGGGAAATGAAAAACTGTTTTTT. It specifies CASSEAPGQGNEKLFF.

The chain joins TRBV6-1 to TRBJ1-2, with D tentatively TRBD1 (5 bases). This CDR3 is 14 amino acids long. The V gene lost 0 bases and the J gene lost 6 bases, with 11 bases spanning the gap. Germline CDR1 and CDR2: MNHNS and SASEGT. The CDR3 DNA is TGTGCCAGCAGTGAAGCGGCCAGGGAGGATGGCTACACCTTC. It yields the protein CASSEAAREDGYTF.

V usage is TRBV6-5 and J usage is TRBJ2-6; D gene unclear. The CDR3 totals 12 residues. Germline V gives CDR1 MNHEY, CDR2 SVGAGI. V was clipped by 7 bases and J by 3 bases, with 4 bases between them. This chain's CDR3 is CASTGGANVLTF. The CDR3, as DNA: TGTGCCAGCACGGGTGGGGCCAACGTCCTGACTTTC.

The chain recombines TRBV23-1 with TRBJ2-2; 12 nucleotides align to TRBD2. TRBV23-1 is reported as an ORF; its role is uncertain. This CDR3 is built from 16 residues. V lost 9 bases, J lost 7 bases, and 12 bases stayed unmatched. CDR3 region: CASLLAGGLRGGELFF. The CDR3 bases are TGCGCCAGTTTACTAGCGGGAGGCCTACGAGGCGGGGAGCTGTTTTTT.

V and J are TRBV5-5 and TRBJ1-1; D possibly corresponds to TRBD1 (5 bases). CDR3 size: 14 residues. Germline values: CDR1 SGHKS, CDR2 YYEKEE (reference sequence). Trimming removed 0 bases from V and 4 bases from J, with 10 bases in between. Here the CDR3 reads CASSLVWGGTEAFF. DNA for the CDR3: TGTGCCAGCAGCTTGGTCTGGGGGGGCACTGAAGCTTTCTTT. Complete variable domain (other parts from reference TRBV5-5 and TRBJ1-1): DAGVTQSPTHLIKTRGQQVTLRCSPISGHKSVSWYQQVLGQGPQFIFQYYEKEERGRGNFPDRFSARQFPNYSSELNVNALLLGDSALYLCASSLVWGGTEAFFGQGTRLTVV.